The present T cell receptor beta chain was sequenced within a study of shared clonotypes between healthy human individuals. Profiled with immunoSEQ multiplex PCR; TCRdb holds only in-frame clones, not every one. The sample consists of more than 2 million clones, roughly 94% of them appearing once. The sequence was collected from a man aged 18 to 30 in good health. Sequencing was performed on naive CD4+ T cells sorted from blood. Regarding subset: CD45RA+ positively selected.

CDR3 residues: CSVGGTGGGRTEAFF. CDR3 DNA: TGCAGCGTTGGCGGGACAGGGGGCGGGAGGACTGAAGCTTTCTTT. This chain joins TRBV29-1 and TRBJ1-1, with 12 bases aligning to TRBD1. The V gene's germline CDR1 is SQVTM and CDR2 ANQGSEA. This CDR3 is built from 15 residues. The J segment lost 5 bases and the V segment lost 4 bases, leaving 8 bases of the junction unmatched.